A single T cell receptor beta chain is shown here with its context. Its antigen is unidentified. The entry originates in a study of shared clonotypes between healthy human individuals. Study-level background: Donor composition was a couple of women and a few men, aged 18 to 49. Donors had three CD4 naive, three CD4 memory, two CD8 naive and one CD8 memory plate apiece.

Into CD45RA+ naive and CD45RA-negative memory subsets, the CD4+ cells were split. Study-wide points: The researchers took only blood, and tissue repertoires probably look different.

Per the germline V gene, CDR1 is SGHNT and CDR2 is YENEEA. CDR3 size: 16 residues. V was pared by 0 bases and J by 0 bases, with 9 bases between. Generated by immunoSEQ multiplex PCR, the TCRdb table keeps only in-frame clones and is missing some. This table has roughly 1.4 million clones, around 98.5% appearing once. Material for sequencing was naive CD4+ T cells sorted from blood. The subset: CD45RA+ positively selected. This sequence joins TRBV11-3 and TRBJ1-5, with D possibly being TRBD1 (5 bases). The source of this sequence is a man aged 25-45 years in good health. The CDR3 loop reads CASSLEGRVSNQPQHF. Written as DNA, the CDR3 is TGTGCCAGCAGCTTAGAGGGCAGGGTTAGCAATCAGCCCCAGCATTTT.